Presented here are 23 T cell receptor beta chains from one specimen sequenced in a study of blood T cell repertoires in COVID-19. TCRdb's table, derived via immunoSEQ multiplex PCR, lists solely in-frame clones and lacks some. The data contain 200,000 to 250,000 clones, 80% to 95% of them seen just once; the ten biggest clones take up around 0.85%. Sequences were obtained from peripheral blood. The receptors were sampled from a man in his fifties or sixties with COVID-19, enrolled during active disease.

The chain has TRBV15 and TRBJ2-7; D is perhaps TRBD2 (7 bases). Deletions cut 1 base from V and 2 bases from J, with 15 bases between. This CDR3 region has 16 residues. Germline values: CDR1 LNHNV, CDR2 YYDKDF (reference sequence). The CDR3 loop is CATSRVVGGGPYEQYF. The CDR3 DNA follows: TGTGCCACCAGCAGAGTTGTGGGCGGGGGCCCCTACGAGCAGTACTTC.

This chain links TRBV28 with TRBJ1-2; TRBD1 is a possible D gene (5 bases). Germline values: CDR1 MDHEN, CDR2 SYDVKM. The V end was cut by 8 bases, the J end by 7 bases, with 14 bases between. The CDR3 is made up of 12 amino acids. The CDR3 nucleotides read TGTGCCAGCCACGGGCACCAGGGTGGCTACACCTTC. It yields the protein CASHGHQGGYTF.

The V gene is TRBV29-1, the J gene TRBJ1-2, with TRBD1 matching over 9 bases. Germline V gives CDR1 SQVTM, CDR2 ANQGSEA. V shed 2 bases and J 7 bases; nucleotides not matched to a gene: 14. The CDR3 runs 16 residues. The DNA of the CDR3 is TGCAGCGTTGAATATGGGACAGGGCGCTTGGCTGGTGGCTACACCTTC. Translating gives CSVEYGTGRLAGGYTF.

J is TRBJ1-2 and V is TRBV2; 7 bases align to TRBD1. J gave up 5 bases and V 6 bases, and 6 bases lay outside the gene matches. The CDR3 spans 13 residues. Per the germline V gene, CDR1 is SNHLY and CDR2 is FYNNEI. The CDR3 loop reads CASRGTATYGYTF. The CDR3, as DNA: TGTGCCAGCAGAGGGACAGCTACTTATGGCTACACCTTC.

The rearrangement joins TRBV5-1 to TRBJ1-4, with 12 positions matching TRBD1. The V segment lost 1 base and the J segment 3 bases; nucleotides outside the gene matches: 7. This CDR3 comprises 18 residues. Germline V gene lookup returns CDR1 SGHRS and CDR2 YFSETQ. In nucleotides, the CDR3 is TGCGCCAGCAGCTTGTTTTCCGGGACAGGGGGCTCTAATGAAAAACTGTTTTTT. It encodes CASSLFSGTGGSNEKLFF.

The V call is TRBV27, the J call TRBJ1-2; 9 nucleotides agree with TRBD1. CDR1 is MNHEY, CDR2 SMNVEV, per germline (reference sequence). There are 14 residues in the CDR3. Trimming cost V 10 bases and J 8 bases; bases outside gene matches: 14. CDR3 protein: CATLGGDRVRGYTF. In DNA form, the CDR3 reads TGTGCCACCCTGGGCGGGGACAGGGTAAGAGGCTACACCTTC.

J is TRBJ2-7 and V is TRBV5-4, with 10 bases identical to TRBD2. The CDR3 has 15 amino acids. Germline CDR1 is SGHNT and CDR2 is YYREEE (reference sequence). The V gene end was trimmed by 4 bases and the J gene end by 7 bases; junction bases not matched to a gene: 11. CDR3: CASSLRLAGEEEQYF. CDR3 DNA: TGTGCCAGCAGCCTCCGGCTAGCGGGAGAGGAAGAGCAGTACTTC.

The V call is TRBV2, the J call TRBJ2-7; TRBD1 is a possible D gene (6 bases). Germline V CDR1 and CDR2: SNHLY, FYNNEI. The V gene lost 6 bases and the J gene lost 5 bases, with 8 bases spanning the gap. This CDR3 is 11 amino acids long. CDR3 bases: TGTGCCAGCAGCAACAGGGACGAGCAGTACTTC. The encoded protein is CASSNRDEQYF.

This chain connects TRBV6-5 to TRBJ1-1, with 7 bases identical to TRBD1. Germline-derived CDR1 and CDR2 are MNHEY and SVGAGI. The CDR3 length is 15 residues. With V trimmed by 0 bases and J by 1 base, 2 bases remained unmatched. The DNA for the CDR3 is TGTGCCAGCAGTTACTCGGACAGGCAGAACACTGAAGCTTTCTTT. It yields the protein CASSYSDRQNTEAFF.

The chain employs TRBV11-2 and TRBJ1-1; D is possibly TRBD1 (5 bases). Germline CDR1 and CDR2: SGHAT and FQNNGV. Trimming left V 5 bases short and J 7 bases short, with 8 bases between. The CDR3 spans 11 residues. CDR3 bases: TGTGCCAGCAGCGGGGCGATTGAAGCTTTCTTT. Encoded protein: CASSGAIEAFF.

This chain links TRBV19 with TRBJ1-5, with a weak D call TRBD1 (6 bases). V gave up 8 bases and J gave up 6 bases, with 14 bases separating them. This CDR3 is 13 amino acids long. Germline V CDR1 and CDR2: LNHDA, SQIVND (reference sequence). CDR3 bases: TGTGCCAGTTGTAACAGGGTCAGTCAGCCCCAGCATTTT. Translated, it gives CASCNRVSQPQHF.

The CDR3 DNA reads TGTGCCAGCAGTACCGCCGGGACAGGGACTCAGCCCCAGCATTTT. Its translation: CASSTAGTGTQPQHF. The genes are TRBV28 and TRBJ1-5, with 9 bases that match TRBD1. The CDR3 runs to 15 residues. Germline assignment: CDR1 MDHEN and CDR2 SYDVKM. V lost 5 bases and J lost 6; bases outside the gene matches: 8.

This chain links TRBV6-1 with TRBJ1-6, with D unresolved. Germline V gives CDR1 MNHNS, CDR2 SASEGT. The V end was cut by 3 bases, the J end by 5 bases, with 11 bases between. There are 15 residues in the CDR3. This CDR3 reads CASSEGQRNNSPLHF. The CDR3 DNA follows: TGTGCCAGCAGTGAGGGCCAGAGAAATAATTCACCCCTCCACTTT.

The gene calls are TRBV29-1 and TRBJ1-1; D is unresolved. The CDR3 contains 10 residues. CDR1 and CDR2 (germline): SQVTM, ANQGSEA. V shed 7 bases and J shed 1 base, with 4 bases lying between them. CDR3 nucleotides: TGCAGCGCCCGGAACACTGAAGCTTTCTTT. Its protein product is CSARNTEAFF.

This chain links TRBV6-2 or TRBV6-3 with TRBJ1-3; D uncertain. The V end was cut by 0 bases, the J end by 2 bases, with 8 bases between. This CDR3 is 15 amino acids long. CDR1 and CDR2 from the germline V gene are MNHEY and SVGEGT. The DNA for the CDR3 is TGTGCCAGCAGTTACTCCCCTCGCGCTGGAAACACCATATATTTT. This codes for CASSYSPRAGNTIYF.

The chain uses TRBV7-8 and TRBJ2-2, with 11 bases lining up with TRBD2. Germline CDR1 SGHVS, CDR2 FQNEAQ. This CDR3 contains 16 residues. The trim removed 3 bases at V and 4 bases at J, leaving 4 bases unmatched. The CDR3 nucleotides read TGTGCCAGCAGCTTTAGCGGGGGGGCGGGCACCGGGGAGCTGTTTTTT. Protein product: CASSFSGGAGTGELFF. Full variable domain (missing parts from reference TRBV7-8 and TRBJ2-2): GAGVSQSPRYKVAKRGQDVALRCDPISGHVSLFWYQQALGQGPEFLTYFQNEAQLDKSGLPSDRFFAERPEGSVSTLKIQRTQQEDSAVYLCASSFSGGAGTGELFFGEGSRLTVL.

The V and J genes are TRBV27 and TRBJ2-1, with TRBD2 identical over 8 bases. V was clipped by 6 bases and J by 2 bases; unmatched bases: 9. The CDR3 is made up of 16 amino acids. Germline V gene data show CDR1 as MNHEY and CDR2 as SMNVEV (reference sequence). DNA for the CDR3: TGTGCCAGCAGAAGTGGAGCGGGGGACACCTACAATGAGCAGTTCTTC. This codes for CASRSGAGDTYNEQFF.

The chain has TRBV3-1 (or the pseudogene TRBV3-2) and TRBJ2-2; TRBD2 matches 15 bases. After removal of 5 bases from V and 8 bases from J, the junction contained 6 bases not matched to a gene. The CDR3 contains 16 residues. Germline V lookup: CDR1 LGHDT, CDR2 YNNKEL (reference sequence). The CDR3 DNA sequence: TGTGCCAGCAGCTCAGGGACTAGCGGGAGGATTGGGGAGCTGTTTTTT. It specifies CASSSGTSGRIGELFF.

The chain is built from TRBV4-1 and TRBJ2-1; 8 bases are shared with TRBD2. Germline CDR1 and CDR2: MGHRA and YSYEKL. The V segment lost 1 base and the J segment 4 bases; nucleotides outside the gene matches: 9. This CDR3 comprises 17 residues. In nucleotides, the CDR3 is TGCGCCAGCAGCCAAGTCCTCGGTAGCGGGAATTACAATGAGCAGTTCTTC. Amino acids: CASSQVLGSGNYNEQFF.

The V and J genes are TRBV6-6 and TRBJ1-2, with D perhaps TRBD1 (5 bases). The V end lost 8 bases, the J end lost 2 bases, and 12 bases lay between the germline ends. Germline V gives CDR1 MNHNY, CDR2 SVGAGI (reference sequence). The CDR3 covers 13 residues. DNA of the CDR3: TGTGCCAGCTTATCGACAGCGAACTATGGCTACACCTTC. Residues: CASLSTANYGYTF.

V and J are TRBV19 and TRBJ2-1, with TRBD2 identical over 11 bases. The CDR3 contains 14 residues. Germline loops: CDR1 LNHDA, CDR2 SQIVND (reference sequence). After removal of 6 bases from V and 10 bases from J, the junction contained 8 bases not matched to a gene. CDR3 in amino acids: CASRILAGGNEQFF. CDR3 coding DNA: TGTGCCAGTAGGATCCTAGCGGGGGGAAACGAGCAGTTCTTC.

The genes are TRBV29-1 and TRBJ1-1; unclear D gene. Trimming pared 5 bases from V and 2 bases from J, leaving 9 bases between. From germline, CDR1 is SQVTM and CDR2 ANQGSEA. The CDR3 loop spans 12 amino acids. The CDR3 loop is CSVLPGNTEAFF. CDR3 DNA sequence: TGCAGCGTTCTTCCGGGAAACACTGAAGCTTTCTTT.

V usage is TRBV29-1 and J usage is TRBJ1-1, with D possibly matching TRBD1 (5 bases). The CDR3 consists of 16 residues. The V gene lost 0 bases and the J gene lost 5 bases, with 19 bases spanning the gap. CDR1 SQVTM and CDR2 ANQGSEA come from the germline V gene. The CDR3 DNA reads TGCAGCGTTGAAGATAGCCGCGGGGGGTGGGAGACTGAAGCTTTCTTT. Encoded protein: CSVEDSRGGWETEAFF.